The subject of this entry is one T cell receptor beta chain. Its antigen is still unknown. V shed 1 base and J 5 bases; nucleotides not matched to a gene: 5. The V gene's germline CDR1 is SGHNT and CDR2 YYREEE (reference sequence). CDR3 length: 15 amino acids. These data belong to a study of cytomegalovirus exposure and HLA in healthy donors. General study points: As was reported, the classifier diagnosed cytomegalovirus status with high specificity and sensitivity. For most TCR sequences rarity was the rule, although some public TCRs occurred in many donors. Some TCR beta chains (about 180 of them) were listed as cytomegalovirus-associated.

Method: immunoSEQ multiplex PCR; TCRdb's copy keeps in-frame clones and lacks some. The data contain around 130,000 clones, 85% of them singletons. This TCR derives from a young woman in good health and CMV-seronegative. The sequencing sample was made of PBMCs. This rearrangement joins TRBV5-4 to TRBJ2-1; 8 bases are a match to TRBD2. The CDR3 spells CASSLTRGGHNEQFF. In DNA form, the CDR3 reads TGTGCCAGCAGCTTGACCCGGGGGGGGCACAATGAGCAGTTCTTC.